This is a list of T cell receptor beta chains from one sample in a study of shared clonotypes between healthy human individuals. Method: immunoSEQ multiplex PCR; TCRdb's copy keeps in-frame clones and lacks some. The sample records 2.5 million or so clones, around nine tenths being singletons. Sequences were obtained from naive CD4+ T cells sorted from blood. Receptors originate from a man aged 18-30 years in good health. The CDR3 runs from the conserved cysteine through the conserved F or W. A D gene is named only where the DNA matches it firmly. Size values are once, few and many counts, or a class for expanded clones, and some rows have none.

CDR3,DNA,V,size,length,D,J
CASSQGRGAYEQYF,TGTGCCAGCAGCCAGGGGCGGGGCGCCTACGAGCAGTACTTC,TRBV2,NA,14,NA,TRBJ2-7
CASSINRVEQYF,TGTGCCAGCAGTATTAACAGGGTCGAGCAGTACTTC,TRBV7-8,NA,12,NA,TRBJ2-7
CASSLKVPENTEAFF,TGTGCCAGCAGCTTAAAAGTGCCGGAGAACACTGAAGCTTTCTTT,TRBV7-9,NA,15,NA,TRBJ1-1
CASSLDGGPLEQFF,TGTGCCAGCAGCTTGGACGGGGGCCCTCTTGAGCAGTTCTTC,TRBV5-4,NA,14,NA,TRBJ2-1
CASSRAILGTGELFF,TGTGCCAGCAGTCGGGCCATTCTTGGCACCGGGGAGCTGTTTTTT,TRBV28,NA,15,NA,TRBJ2-2
CASSLDPGLKGTQYF,TGTGCCAGCAGCTTAGATCCAGGGCTTAAAGGGACCCAGTACTTC,TRBV7-2,NA,15,NA,TRBJ2-5
CASSWGSYNSPLHF,TGTGCCAGCAGTTGGGGCTCCTATAATTCACCCCTCCACTTT,TRBV27,NA,14,NA,TRBJ1-6
CASSPPAPHQPQHF,TGTGCCAGCTCACCACCGGCCCCCCATCAGCCCCAGCATTTT,TRBV18,NA,14,NA,TRBJ1-5
CAWRGTGGNPLHF,TGTGCCTGGAGGGGGACAGGGGGCAATCCCCTCCACTTT,TRBV30,few,13,TRBD1,TRBJ1-6
CASSSRVGWFLMGYSPLHF,TGTGCCAGCAGCTCAAGGGTAGGTTGGTTCTTGATGGGTTATTCACCCCTCCACTTT,TRBV7-6,NA,19,NA,TRBJ1-6
CASRGQNYNEQFF,TGCGCCAGCCGGGGACAGAATTACAATGAGCAGTTCTTC,TRBV10-2,NA,13,TRBD1,TRBJ2-1
CASSSSASGGAGTQYF,TGTGCCAGCAGTTCCTCTGCTAGCGGGGGGGCTGGGACCCAGTACTTC,TRBV2,NA,16,TRBD2,TRBJ2-5
CASSEGRTAYGYTF,TGTGCCAGCAGTGAGGGTCGGACGGCCTATGGCTACACCTTC,TRBV6-1,NA,14,NA,TRBJ1-2
CASSRYLDRGPGGAEAFF,TGTGCCAGCAGCCGCTATCTGGACAGGGGGCCCGGGGGAGCTGAAGCTTTCTTT,TRBV5-6,NA,18,TRBD1,TRBJ1-1
CASSEAPGGQPQHF,TGTGCCAGCAGTGAGGCCCCGGGGGGACAGCCCCAGCATTTT,TRBV6-1,few,14,NA,TRBJ1-5
CASSGSANTQETQYF,TGTGCCAGTAGTGGTTCAGCCAATACCCAAGAGACCCAGTACTTC,TRBV19,NA,15,NA,TRBJ2-5
CASSPHEGLEQYF,TGTGCCAGCTCACCACACGAGGGTCTGGAGCAGTACTTC,TRBV18,NA,13,NA,TRBJ2-7
CAWSVGTRDGAFF,TGTGCCTGGAGTGTCGGGACCCGAGATGGAGCTTTCTTT,TRBV30,NA,13,NA,TRBJ1-1
CASSGTSGSGGEQFF,TGCGCCAGCAGCGGTACTAGCGGGAGCGGCGGTGAGCAGTTCTTC,TRBV5-1,NA,15,TRBD2,TRBJ2-1
CASSIAVDNEQFF,TGTGCCAGTAGTATAGCCGTAGACAATGAGCAGTTCTTC,TRBV19,NA,13,NA,TRBJ2-1
CASSGSLYNSPLHF,TGTGCCAGCAGCGGTTCCCTCTATAATTCACCCCTCCACTTT,TRBV9,NA,14,NA,TRBJ1-6
CASSWSGTTDTQYF,TGTGCCAGCAGCTGGAGCGGGACCACAGATACGCAGTATTTT,TRBV7-2,NA,14,TRBD2,TRBJ2-3
CASTASKNIQYF,TGTGCCAGCACGGCGTCCAAAAACATTCAGTACTTC,TRBV6-1,NA,12,NA,TRBJ2-4
CASSLTGFSSTDTQYF,TGCGCCAGCAGCTTGACAGGGTTTTCTAGCACAGATACGCAGTATTTT,TRBV5-1,NA,16,NA,TRBJ2-3